This T cell receptor (beta chain) is from a study of control samples from healthy donors and cancer patients. Here immunoSEQ multiplex PCR was the method, and the copy in TCRdb shows in-frame clones only, minus some. This sample has 120,000 to 150,000 clones, with more than 85% found just once. Germline assignment: CDR1 MNHEY and CDR2 SMNVEV (reference sequence). The V and J ends lost 5 bases and 3 bases, in that order; junction bases with no gene match: 4. This CDR3 comprises 13 residues. This clone was detected a few times. This TCR came from a man aged 25 to 40 in good health. The sample was blood. This chain joins TRBV27 and TRBJ2-7, with 7 bases aligning to TRBD2. The CDR3 DNA follows: TGTGCCAGCAGTCGGGGGGACCACTACGAGCAGTACTTC. It is translated as CASSRGDHYEQYF.